This is a list of T cell receptor beta chains from one sample in a study of vaccination and CD4 T cells after COVID-19. TCRdb fed the PCR reads into MiXCR, producing one record per CDR3 protein. Of around 16,000 distinct CDR3 sequences in the sample, about 69% were seen once. Their cognate antigens are unknown. Material: CD4+ T cells from blood, cultured in vitro. These receptors came from a human donor who had recovered from COVID-19. CDR3s include the opening cysteine and the closing phenylalanine or tryptophan. The D gene is left open where the match is weak. A row's size may be missing; if present it is once, few, many or a size class.

d_gene	v_gene	abundance	j_gene	CDR3aa	CDR3nt
-	TRBV7-9	-	TRBJ1-5	CASSFDGWFQPQHF	TGTGCCAGCAGCTTTGATGGTTGGTTTCAGCCCCAGCATTTT
TRBD2	TRBV28	-	TRBJ2-5	CASSGGLAEETQYF	TGTGCCAGCAGTGGGGGACTAGCGGAAGAGACCCAGTACTTC
-	TRBV9	-	TRBJ2-3	CASTRGALSTDTQYF	TGTGCCAGCACCCGTGGGGCTTTGTCCACAGATACGCAGTATTTT
-	TRBV28	-	TRBJ1-2	CASSRDPFYGYTF	TGTGCCAGCAGTAGGGACCCGTTCTATGGCTACACCTTC
-	TRBV7-2	-	TRBJ1-3	CASSAQGTGNTIYF	TGTGCCAGCAGCGCACAGGGCACTGGAAACACCATATATTTT
-	TRBV5-1	-	TRBJ1-5	CASSLADSYNQPQHF	TGCGCCAGCAGCTTAGCGGACAGCTACAATCAGCCCCAGCATTTT
TRBD2	TRBV28	-	TRBJ2-5	CASRLLGLAGRGTQYF	TGTGCCAGCAGACTACTGGGACTAGCGGGAAGAGGGACCCAGTACTTC
-	TRBV28	-	TRBJ2-1	CASSLYPPTGLRTQTYNEQFF	TGTGCCAGCAGTTTATACCCCCCCACAGGGCTCAGAACTCAAACCTACAATGAGCAGTTCTTC
TRBD2	TRBV7-2	-	TRBJ2-7	CASSSGTNSYEQYF	TGTGCCAGCAGCTCCGGGACTAACTCCTACGAGCAGTACTTC
TRBD2	TRBV6-1	-	TRBJ2-3	CASSVLLGGVAGGTDTQYF	TGTGCCAGCAGCGTCCTTCTGGGGGGCGTTGCGGGAGGGACAGATACGCAGTATTTT
TRBD1	TRBV19	-	TRBJ2-3	CASSPLGTVSTDTQYF	TGTGCCAGTAGTCCCCTCGGGACAGTTAGCACAGATACGCAGTATTTT
-	TRBV10-3	-	TRBJ1-1	CAISEAGNTEAFF	TGTGCCATCAGTGAGGCGGGGAACACTGAAGCTTTCTTT
-	TRBV18	-	TRBJ1-2	CASSLQGSGNYGYTF	TGTGCCAGCTCACTTCAGGGGTCGGGAAACTATGGCTACACCTTC
TRBD1	TRBV20-1	few	TRBJ1-5	CSASEGTGSQPQHF	TGCAGTGCTAGCGAGGGGACAGGGAGTCAGCCCCAGCATTTT
-	TRBV27	once	TRBJ1-5	CASSWSAGPNSNQPQHF	TGTGCCAGCAGTTGGAGCGCAGGGCCAAATAGCAATCAGCCCCAGCATTTT
TRBD1	TRBV20-1	-	TRBJ1-2	CSARVVRGADGYTF	TGCAGTGCTAGAGTTGTCAGGGGGGCGGATGGCTACACCTTC
TRBD1	TRBV6-1	-	TRBJ1-1	CASRNPDRVEAFF	TGTGCCAGCAGAAACCCGGACAGGGTAGAAGCTTTCTTT
-	TRBV7-2	few	TRBJ2-5	CASRPGRYQETQYF	TGTGCCAGCAGACCGGGACGGTACCAAGAGACCCAGTACTTC
-	TRBV6-5	-	TRBJ1-5	CASSYRRDQPQHF	TGTGCCAGCAGTTACAGAAGGGATCAGCCCCAGCATTTT
TRBD2	TRBV5-6	-	TRBJ2-7	CASSPGLANPTYEQYF	TGTGCCAGCAGCCCCGGACTAGCAAACCCAACCTACGAGCAGTACTTC
TRBD1	TRBV19	-	TRBJ1-2	CASSLGTGVSYGYTF	TGTGCCAGTAGTCTCGGGACAGGGGTTAGCTATGGCTACACCTTC
-	TRBV28	-	TRBJ1-2	CASSFPSRGYGYTF	TGTGCCAGCAGTTTCCCGTCCAGGGGTTATGGCTACACCTTC
-	TRBV27	-	TRBJ2-6	CASSFGAGGANVLTF	TGTGCCAGCAGTTTTGGGGCGGGTGGGGCCAACGTCCTGACTTTC
TRBD2	TRBV28	-	TRBJ2-7	CASSNPLVSGSSYEQYF	TGTGCCAGCAGTAACCCCCTCGTTAGCGGGAGCTCCTACGAGCAGTACTTC
-	TRBV20-1	-	TRBJ1-1	CSARDSGEPNTEAFF	TGCAGTGCTAGAGATTCAGGGGAACCTAACACTGAAGCTTTCTTT
-	TRBV24-1	-	TRBJ2-2	CATSDRDSRSTGELFF	TGTGCCACCAGTGATCGGGACTCCCGGAGCACCGGGGAGCTGTTTTTT
-	TRBV12-3/TRBV12-4	-	TRBJ2-3	CASSPMGGLAQYF	TGTGCCAGCAGCCCAATGGGCGGACTTGCGCAGTATTTT
-	TRBV29-1	large	TRBJ1-5	CSVGDSNQPQHF	TGCAGCGTAGGGGACAGCAATCAGCCCCAGCATTTT
TRBD1	TRBV27	-	TRBJ2-5	CASGNGPGQGVKTQYF	TGTGCCAGCGGTAATGGACCGGGACAGGGGGTGAAGACCCAGTACTTC
-	TRBV20-1	-	TRBJ1-3	CSAREPRGAGNTIYF	TGCAGTGCTAGAGAGCCAAGGGGAGCCGGAAACACCATATATTTT